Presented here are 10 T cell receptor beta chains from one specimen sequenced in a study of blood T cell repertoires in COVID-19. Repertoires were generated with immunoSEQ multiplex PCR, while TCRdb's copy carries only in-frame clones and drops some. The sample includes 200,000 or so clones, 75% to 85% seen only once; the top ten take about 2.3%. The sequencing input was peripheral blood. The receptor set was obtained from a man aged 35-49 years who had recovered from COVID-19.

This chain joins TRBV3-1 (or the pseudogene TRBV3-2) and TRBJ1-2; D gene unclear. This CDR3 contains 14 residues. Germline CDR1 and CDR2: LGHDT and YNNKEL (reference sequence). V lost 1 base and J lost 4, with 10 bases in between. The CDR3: CASSQGRPGYGYTF. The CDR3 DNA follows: TGTGCCAGCAGCCAAGGTAGGCCAGGCTATGGCTACACCTTC.

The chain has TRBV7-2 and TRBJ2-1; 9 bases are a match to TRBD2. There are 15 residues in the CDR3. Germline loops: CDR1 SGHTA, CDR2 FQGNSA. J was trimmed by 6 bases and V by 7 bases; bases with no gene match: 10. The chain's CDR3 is CASTHGGRVPNEQFF. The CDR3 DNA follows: TGTGCCAGCACCCACGGCGGGAGGGTACCCAATGAGCAGTTCTTC.

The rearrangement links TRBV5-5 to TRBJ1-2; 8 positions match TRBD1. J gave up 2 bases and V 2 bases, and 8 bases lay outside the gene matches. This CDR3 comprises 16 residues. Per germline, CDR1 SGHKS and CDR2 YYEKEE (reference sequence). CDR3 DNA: TGTGCCAGCAGCTTCTACGGACAGGGTACAAACTATGGCTACACCTTC. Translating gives CASSFYGQGTNYGYTF.

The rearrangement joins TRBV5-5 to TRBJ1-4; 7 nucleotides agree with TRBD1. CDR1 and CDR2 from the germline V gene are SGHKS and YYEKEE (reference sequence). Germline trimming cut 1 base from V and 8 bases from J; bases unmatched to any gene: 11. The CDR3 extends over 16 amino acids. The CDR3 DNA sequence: TGTGCCAGCAGCTTGTTTCCTACAGGGGTAGGCGAAAAACTGTTTTTT. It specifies CASSLFPTGVGEKLFF.

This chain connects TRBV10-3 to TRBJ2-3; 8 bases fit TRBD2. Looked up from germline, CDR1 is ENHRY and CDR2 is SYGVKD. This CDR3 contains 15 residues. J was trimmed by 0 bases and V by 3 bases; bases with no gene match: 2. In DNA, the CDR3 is TGTGCCATCAGTGAACTAGCGGCGAGCACAGATACGCAGTATTTT. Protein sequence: CAISELAASTDTQYF.

In nucleotides, the CDR3 is TGTGCCAGCAGTCCTCTAGCGGGGAATTACAATGAGCAGTTCTTC. It specifies CASSPLAGNYNEQFF. V is TRBV28 and J is TRBJ2-1; TRBD2 aligns across 9 bases. This CDR3 is built from 15 residues. Trimming at V came to 5 bases and at J to 4 bases, leaving 6 bases not matched to a gene. Germline values: CDR1 MDHEN, CDR2 SYDVKM. The complete variable domain, with remaining parts taken from reference TRBV28 and TRBJ2-1, reads DVKVTQSSRYLVKRTGEKVFLECVQDMDHENMFWYRQDPGLGLRLIYFSYDVKMKEKGDIPEGYSVSREKKERFSLILESASTNQTSMYLCASSPLAGNYNEQFFGPGTRLTVL.

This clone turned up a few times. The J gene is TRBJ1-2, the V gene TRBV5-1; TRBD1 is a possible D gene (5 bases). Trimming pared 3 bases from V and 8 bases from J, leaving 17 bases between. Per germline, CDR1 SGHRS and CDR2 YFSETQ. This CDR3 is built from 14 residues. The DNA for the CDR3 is TGCGCCAGCAGCTGGGGCACACGCGGTATGGGCTACACCTTC. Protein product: CASSWGTRGMGYTF. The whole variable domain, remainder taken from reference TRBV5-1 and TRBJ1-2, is KAGVTQTPRYLIKTRGQQVTLSCSPISGHRSVSWYQQTPGQGLQFLFEYFSETQRNKGNFPGRFSGRQFSNSRSEMNVSTLELGDSALYLCASSWGTRGMGYTFGSGTRLTVV.

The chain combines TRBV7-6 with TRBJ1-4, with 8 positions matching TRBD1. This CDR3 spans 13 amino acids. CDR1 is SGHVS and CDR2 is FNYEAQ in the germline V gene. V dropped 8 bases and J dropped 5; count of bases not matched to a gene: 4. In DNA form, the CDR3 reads TGTGCCAGCTCGGACAGGGTGAATGAAAAACTGTTTTTT. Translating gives CASSDRVNEKLFF.

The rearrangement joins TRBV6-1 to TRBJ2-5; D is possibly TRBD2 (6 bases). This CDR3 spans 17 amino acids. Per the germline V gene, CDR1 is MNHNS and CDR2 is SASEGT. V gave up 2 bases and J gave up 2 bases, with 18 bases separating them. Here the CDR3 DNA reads TGTGCCAGCAGTGAAAAGCGGCCGGGAGCTGGACAAGAGACCCAGTACTTC. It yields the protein CASSEKRPGAGQETQYF.

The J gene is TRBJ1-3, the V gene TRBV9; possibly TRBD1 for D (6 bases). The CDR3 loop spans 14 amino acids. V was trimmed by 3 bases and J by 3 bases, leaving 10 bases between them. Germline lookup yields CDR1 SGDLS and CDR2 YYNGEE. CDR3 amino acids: CASSEGTYGNTIYF. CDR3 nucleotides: TGTGCCAGCAGCGAGGGGACATATGGAAACACCATATATTTT.